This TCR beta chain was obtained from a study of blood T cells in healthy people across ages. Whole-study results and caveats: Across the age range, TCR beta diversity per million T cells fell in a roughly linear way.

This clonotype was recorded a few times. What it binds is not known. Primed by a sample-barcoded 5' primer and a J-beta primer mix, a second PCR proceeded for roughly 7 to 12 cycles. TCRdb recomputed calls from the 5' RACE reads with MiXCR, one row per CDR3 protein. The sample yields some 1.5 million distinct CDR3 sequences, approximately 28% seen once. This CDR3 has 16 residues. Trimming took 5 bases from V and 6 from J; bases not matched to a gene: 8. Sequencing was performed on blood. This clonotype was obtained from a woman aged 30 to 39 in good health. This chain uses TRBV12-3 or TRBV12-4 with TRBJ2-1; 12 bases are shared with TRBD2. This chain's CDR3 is CASSTRLAGVSNEQFF. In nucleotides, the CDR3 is TGTGCCAGCAGTACCCGACTAGCGGGAGTATCCAATGAGCAGTTCTTC.